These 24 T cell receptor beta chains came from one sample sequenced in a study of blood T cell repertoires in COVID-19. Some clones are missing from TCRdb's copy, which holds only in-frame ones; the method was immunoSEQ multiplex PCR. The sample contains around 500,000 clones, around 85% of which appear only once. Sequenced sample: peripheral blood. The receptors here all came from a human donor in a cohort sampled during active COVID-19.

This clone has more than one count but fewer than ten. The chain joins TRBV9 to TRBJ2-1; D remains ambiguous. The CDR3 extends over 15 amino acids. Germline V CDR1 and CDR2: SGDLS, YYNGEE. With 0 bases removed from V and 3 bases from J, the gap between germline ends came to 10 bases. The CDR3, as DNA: TGTGCCAGCAGCGTAGACATTACCAGCTACAATGAGCAGTTCTTC. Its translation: CASSVDITSYNEQFF.

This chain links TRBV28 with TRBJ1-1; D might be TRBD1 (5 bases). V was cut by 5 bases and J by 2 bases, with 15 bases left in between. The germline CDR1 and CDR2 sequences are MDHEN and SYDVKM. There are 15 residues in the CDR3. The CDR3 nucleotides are TGTGCCAGCAGTCCGTTGGACATCTCCAACACTGAAGCTTTCTTT. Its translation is CASSPLDISNTEAFF. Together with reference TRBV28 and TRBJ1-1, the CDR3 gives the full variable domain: DVKVTQSSRYLVKRTGEKVFLECVQDMDHENMFWYRQDPGLGLRLIYFSYDVKMKEKGDIPEGYSVSREKKERFSLILESASTNQTSMYLCASSPLDISNTEAFFGQGTRLTVV.

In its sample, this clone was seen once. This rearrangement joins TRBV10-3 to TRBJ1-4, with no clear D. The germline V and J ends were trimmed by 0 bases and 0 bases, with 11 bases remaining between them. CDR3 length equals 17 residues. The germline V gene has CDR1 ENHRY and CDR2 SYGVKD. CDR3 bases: TGTGCCATCAGTGAGTCGCCGCGGGGAGCAACTAATGAAAAACTGTTTTTT. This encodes CAISESPRGATNEKLFF.

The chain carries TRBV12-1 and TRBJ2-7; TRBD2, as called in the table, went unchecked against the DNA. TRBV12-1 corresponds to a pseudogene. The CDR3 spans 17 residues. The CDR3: CASSPTTSDWGSYEQYF. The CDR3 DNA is TGTGCCAGCAGCCCCACCACTAGCGACTGGGGCTCCTACGAGCAGTACTTC.

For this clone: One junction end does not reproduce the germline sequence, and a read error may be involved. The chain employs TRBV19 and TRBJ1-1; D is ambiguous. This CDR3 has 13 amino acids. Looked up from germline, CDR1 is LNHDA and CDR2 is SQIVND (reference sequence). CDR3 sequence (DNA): TGTGCCAGTATGAGCCCGGAGAACACTGAGGCTTTCTTT. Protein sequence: CASMSPENTEAFF.

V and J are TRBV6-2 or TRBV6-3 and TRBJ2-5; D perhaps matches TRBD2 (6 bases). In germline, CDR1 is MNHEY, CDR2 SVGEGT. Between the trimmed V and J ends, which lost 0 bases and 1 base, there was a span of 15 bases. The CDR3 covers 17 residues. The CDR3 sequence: CASSYSSRHGGQETQYF. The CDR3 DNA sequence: TGTGCCAGCAGTTACTCGAGTCGCCACGGGGGCCAAGAGACCCAGTACTTC.

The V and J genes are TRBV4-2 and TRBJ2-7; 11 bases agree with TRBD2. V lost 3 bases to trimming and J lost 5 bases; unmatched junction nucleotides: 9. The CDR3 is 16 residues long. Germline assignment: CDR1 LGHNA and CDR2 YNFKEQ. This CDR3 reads CASSQDLAGGPDEQYF. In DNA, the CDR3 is TGTGCCAGCAGCCAGGATTTAGCGGGAGGGCCGGACGAGCAGTACTTC.

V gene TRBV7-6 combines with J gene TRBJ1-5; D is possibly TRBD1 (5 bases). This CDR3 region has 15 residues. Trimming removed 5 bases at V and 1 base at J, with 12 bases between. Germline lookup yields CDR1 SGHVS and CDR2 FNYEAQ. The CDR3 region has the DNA TGTGCCAGCAGCATTGGACAAAGAAGCAATCAGCCCCAGCATTTT. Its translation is CASSIGQRSNQPQHF.

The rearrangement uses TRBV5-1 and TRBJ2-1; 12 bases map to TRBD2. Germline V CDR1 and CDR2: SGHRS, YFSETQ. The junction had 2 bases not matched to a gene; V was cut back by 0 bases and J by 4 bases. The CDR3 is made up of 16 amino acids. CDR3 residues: CASSLVLAGGYNEQFF. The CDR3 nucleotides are TGCGCCAGCAGCTTGGTACTAGCGGGAGGATACAATGAGCAGTTCTTC.

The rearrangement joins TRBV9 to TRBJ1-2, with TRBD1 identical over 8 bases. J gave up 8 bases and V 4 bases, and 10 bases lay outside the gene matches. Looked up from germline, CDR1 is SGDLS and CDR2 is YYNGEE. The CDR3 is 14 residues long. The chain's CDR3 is CASSSRTGQGGYTF. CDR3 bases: TGTGCCAGCAGCTCCCGGACAGGGCAGGGGGGCTACACCTTC.

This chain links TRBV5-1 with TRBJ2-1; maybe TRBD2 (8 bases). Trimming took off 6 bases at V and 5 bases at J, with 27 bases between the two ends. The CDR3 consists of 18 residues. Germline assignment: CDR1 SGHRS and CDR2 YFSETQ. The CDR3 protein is CASTLGRQGLEGNNEQFF. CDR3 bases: TGCGCCAGCACTTTGGGGCGACAGGGACTAGAGGGTAACAATGAGCAGTTCTTC. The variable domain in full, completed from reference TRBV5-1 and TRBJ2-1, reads KAGVTQTPRYLIKTRGQQVTLSCSPISGHRSVSWYQQTPGQGLQFLFEYFSETQRNKGNFPGRFSGRQFSNSRSEMNVSTLELGDSALYLCASTLGRQGLEGNNEQFFGPGTRLTVL.

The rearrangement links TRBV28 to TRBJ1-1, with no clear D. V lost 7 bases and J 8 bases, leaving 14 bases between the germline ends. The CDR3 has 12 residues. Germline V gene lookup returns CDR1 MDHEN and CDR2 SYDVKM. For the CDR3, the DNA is TGTGCCAGCATACCTCTTTCGGGGGAAGCTTTCTTT. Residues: CASIPLSGEAFF.

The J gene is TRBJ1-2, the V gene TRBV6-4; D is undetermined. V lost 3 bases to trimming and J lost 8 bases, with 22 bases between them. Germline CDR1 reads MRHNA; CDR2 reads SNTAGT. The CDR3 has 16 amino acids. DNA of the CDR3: TGTGCCAGCAGTGAAAGCTGGGTCTCGGCGGTGCGGGGCTACACCTTC. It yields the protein CASSESWVSAVRGYTF.

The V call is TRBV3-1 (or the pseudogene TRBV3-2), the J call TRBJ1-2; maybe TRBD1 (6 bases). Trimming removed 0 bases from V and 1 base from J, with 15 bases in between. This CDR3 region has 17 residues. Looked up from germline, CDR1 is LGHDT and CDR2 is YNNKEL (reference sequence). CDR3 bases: TGTGCCAGCAGCCAAGATTTAAGCCAGGGGCTTAACTATGGCTACACCTTC. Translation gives CASSQDLSQGLNYGYTF.

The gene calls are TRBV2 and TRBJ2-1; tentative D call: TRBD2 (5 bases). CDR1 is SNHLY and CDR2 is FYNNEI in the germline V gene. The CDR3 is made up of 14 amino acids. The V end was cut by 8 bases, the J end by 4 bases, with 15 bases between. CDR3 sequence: CASGVTGRYNEQFF. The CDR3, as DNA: TGTGCCAGCGGGGTAACGGGAAGGTACAATGAGCAGTTCTTC.

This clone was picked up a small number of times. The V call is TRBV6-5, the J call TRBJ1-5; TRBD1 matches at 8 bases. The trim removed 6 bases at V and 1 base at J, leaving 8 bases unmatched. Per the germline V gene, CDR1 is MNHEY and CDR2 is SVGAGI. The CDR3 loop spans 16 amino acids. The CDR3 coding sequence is TGTGCCAGCAGATACCGGGACAGGCTAAGCAATCAGCCCCAGCATTTT. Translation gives CASRYRDRLSNQPQHF.

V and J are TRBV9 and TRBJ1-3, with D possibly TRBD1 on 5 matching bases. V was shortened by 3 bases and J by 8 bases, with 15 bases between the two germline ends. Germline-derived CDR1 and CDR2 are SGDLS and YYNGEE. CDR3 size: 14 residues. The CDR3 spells CASSAAWGGDTIYF. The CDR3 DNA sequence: TGTGCCAGCAGCGCGGCATGGGGGGGGGACACCATATATTTT.

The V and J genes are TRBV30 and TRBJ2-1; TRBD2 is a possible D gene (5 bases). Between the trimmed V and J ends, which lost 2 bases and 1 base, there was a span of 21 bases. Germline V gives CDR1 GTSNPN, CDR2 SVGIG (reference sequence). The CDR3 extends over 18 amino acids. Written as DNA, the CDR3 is TGTGCCTGGAGTAGAGGGAGAGGACCCATAAGTTCCTACAATGAGCAGTTCTTC. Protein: CAWSRGRGPISSYNEQFF. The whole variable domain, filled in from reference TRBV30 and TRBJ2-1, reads SQTIHQWPATLVQPVGSPLSLECTVEGTSNPNLYWYRQAAGRGLQLLFYSVGIGQISSEVPQNLSASRPQDRQFILSSKKLLLSDSGFYLCAWSRGRGPISSYNEQFFGPGTRLTVL.

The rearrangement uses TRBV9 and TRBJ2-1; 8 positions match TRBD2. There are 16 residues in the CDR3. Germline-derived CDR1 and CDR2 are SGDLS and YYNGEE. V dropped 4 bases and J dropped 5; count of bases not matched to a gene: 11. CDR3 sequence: CASSRRGSGTNNEQFF. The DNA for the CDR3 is TGTGCCAGCAGCCGTAGGGGTAGCGGGACGAACAATGAGCAGTTCTTC.

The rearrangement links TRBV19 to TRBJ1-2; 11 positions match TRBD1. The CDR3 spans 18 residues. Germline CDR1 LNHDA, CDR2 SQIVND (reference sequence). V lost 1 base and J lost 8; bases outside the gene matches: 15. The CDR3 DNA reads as TGTGCCAGTAGTATAGGGACAGGGGGCCAAATCGGTATACGCGGCTACACCTTC. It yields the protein CASSIGTGGQIGIRGYTF.

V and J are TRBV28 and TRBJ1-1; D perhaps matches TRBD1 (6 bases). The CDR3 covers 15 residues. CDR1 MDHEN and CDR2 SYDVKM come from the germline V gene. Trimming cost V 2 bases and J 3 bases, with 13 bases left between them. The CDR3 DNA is TGTGCCAGCAGTTTACACAGGGATGGCTACACTGAAGCTTTCTTT. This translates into CASSLHRDGYTEAFF.

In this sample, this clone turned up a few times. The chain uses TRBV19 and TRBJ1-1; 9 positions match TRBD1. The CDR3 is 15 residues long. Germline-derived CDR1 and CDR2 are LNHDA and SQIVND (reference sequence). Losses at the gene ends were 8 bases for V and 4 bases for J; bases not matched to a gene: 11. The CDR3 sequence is CASLYLGTGSTEAFF. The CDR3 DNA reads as TGTGCCAGTCTCTACCTGGGGACAGGGAGCACTGAAGCTTTCTTT.

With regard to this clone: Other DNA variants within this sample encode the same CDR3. The CDR3 loop is CAISGAGNYGYTF. The CDR3 nucleotides read TGTGCCATCAGTGGAGCGGGGAACTATGGCTACACCTTC. The chain combines TRBV10-3 with TRBJ1-2; no reliable D call. V shed 4 bases and J shed 2 bases, with 8 bases lying between them. The CDR3 is made up of 13 amino acids. Germline V gene lookup returns CDR1 ENHRY and CDR2 SYGVKD.

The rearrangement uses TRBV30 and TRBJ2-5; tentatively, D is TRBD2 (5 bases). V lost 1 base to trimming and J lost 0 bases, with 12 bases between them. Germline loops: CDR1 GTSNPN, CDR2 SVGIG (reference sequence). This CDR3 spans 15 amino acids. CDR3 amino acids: CAWSGLAEYQETQYF. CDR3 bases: TGTGCCTGGAGTGGGCTAGCAGAGTACCAAGAGACCCAGTACTTC. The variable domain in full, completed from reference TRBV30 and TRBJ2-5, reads SQTIHQWPATLVQPVGSPLSLECTVEGTSNPNLYWYRQAAGRGLQLLFYSVGIGQISSEVPQNLSASRPQDRQFILSSKKLLLSDSGFYLCAWSGLAEYQETQYFGPGTRLLVL.